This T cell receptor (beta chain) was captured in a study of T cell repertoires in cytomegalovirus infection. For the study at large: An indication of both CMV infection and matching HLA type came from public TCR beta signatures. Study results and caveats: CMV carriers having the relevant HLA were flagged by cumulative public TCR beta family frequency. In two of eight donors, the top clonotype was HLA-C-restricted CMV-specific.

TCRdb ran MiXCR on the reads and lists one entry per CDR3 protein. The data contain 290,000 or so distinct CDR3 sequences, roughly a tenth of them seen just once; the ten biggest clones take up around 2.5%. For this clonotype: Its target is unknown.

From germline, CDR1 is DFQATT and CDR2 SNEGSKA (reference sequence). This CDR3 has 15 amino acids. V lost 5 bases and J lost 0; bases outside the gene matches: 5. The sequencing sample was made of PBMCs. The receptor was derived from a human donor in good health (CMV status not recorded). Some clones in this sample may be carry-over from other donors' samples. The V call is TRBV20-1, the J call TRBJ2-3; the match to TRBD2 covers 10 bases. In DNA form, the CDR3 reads TGCAGTGCTGGAATTAGCGGGGGGAGCACAGATACGCAGTATTTT. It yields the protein CSAGISGGSTDTQYF.